The 6 T cell receptor beta chains listed next were all sequenced from one sample in a study of human T cells and chemical hapten exposure. MiXCR was run by TCRdb on the RACE reads, yielding one entry per CDR3 protein. Counted here are 350,000 to 450,000 distinct CDR3 sequences, roughly 5% occurring once; the ten biggest clones make up around 2.6%. As for time point: pre-sensitization, week 0. Indicated treatment: therapeutic diphenylcyclopropenone sensitization with weekly scalp DPC. Sequencing was performed on whole blood, taken in connection with sensitization to the hapten diphenylcyclopropenone (DPC). The receptors originated from a woman in her forties or fifties with alopecia areata. Some clones in this sample may be carry-over from other donors' samples.

This chain links TRBV4-2 with TRBJ2-7, with TRBD1 identical over 9 bases. CDR1 is LGHNA, CDR2 YNFKEQ, per germline. There are 16 residues in the CDR3. Unmatched junction bases numbered 8, after V lost 4 bases and J lost 1 base. The CDR3 nucleotides read TGTGCCAGCAGCCTTAAATCGGGACAGGGTTCCTACGAGCAGTACTTC. Its protein is CASSLKSGQGSYEQYF.

V and J are TRBV6-2 or TRBV6-3 and TRBJ2-1, with TRBD2 matching over 12 bases. The germline gives CDR1 MNHEY, CDR2 SVGEGT. The ends lost 6 bases at V and 2 bases at J; junction bases unmatched: 5. The CDR3 is made up of 16 amino acids. CDR3 residues: CASSLRTSGAYNEQFF. DNA of the CDR3: TGTGCCAGCAGCCTCCGGACTAGCGGGGCCTACAATGAGCAGTTCTTC.

This clonotype appeared many times. The rearrangement joins TRBV5-5 to TRBJ1-6, with TRBD1 as a possible D gene (5 bases). With 4 bases removed from V and 7 bases from J, the gap between germline ends came to 18 bases. CDR3 length equals 16 residues. Looked up from germline, CDR1 is SGHKS and CDR2 is YYEKEE (reference sequence). The CDR3 is CASSPDTSGPNSPLHF. CDR3 in DNA: TGTGCCAGCAGCCCTGACACCTCGGGGCCAAATTCACCCCTCCACTTT.

The sample holds many counts of this clonotype. The V gene is TRBV7-2, the J gene TRBJ1-5; perhaps TRBD1 as D (5 bases). Per the germline V gene, CDR1 is SGHTA and CDR2 is FQGNSA. The CDR3 totals 13 residues. Trimming stripped 4 bases from V and 7 bases from J, with 11 bases between. CDR3 nucleotide sequence: TGTGCCAGCAGCTGGGGCCTGGGGCAGCCCCAGCATTTT. It yields the protein CASSWGLGQPQHF.

V is TRBV20-1 and J is TRBJ1-4; 12 nucleotides align to TRBD1. CDR3 length equals 16 residues. The V segment lost 6 bases and the J segment 8 bases; nucleotides outside the gene matches: 13. CDR1 DFQATT and CDR2 SNEGSKA come from the germline V gene (reference sequence). As DNA, the CDR3 is TGCAGTGCATATCCGGGACAGGGGGCACGGTACGAAAAACTGTTTTTT. It encodes CSAYPGQGARYEKLFF.

The chain employs TRBV6-2 or TRBV6-3 and TRBJ1-1; 8 nucleotides agree with TRBD1. Germline V CDR1 and CDR2: MNHEY, SVGEGT. The V segment lost 6 bases and the J segment 5 bases; nucleotides outside the gene matches: 8. This CDR3 comprises 14 residues. Here the CDR3 DNA reads TGTGCCAGCAGGTGGACAGGGATTGGGACTGAAGCTTTCTTT. This encodes CASRWTGIGTEAFF.